The present entry profiles one T cell receptor (beta chain) with its context. Its antigen is unknown. The CDR3 extends over 16 amino acids. The V gene's germline CDR1 is SGHRS and CDR2 YFSETQ. These data originate in a study of monozygotic twins with inflammatory bowel disease. T cells were not sorted, and total RNA was isolated straight from whole blood. Study-level points and caveats: A single strong clonotype or signal linked to IBD was not supported.

UMIs with a 6-nucleotide sample barcode were added by template switching. Nested amplification of TCRalpha and TCRbeta cDNA involved two PCRs of approximately 16 and 10 cycles. From the 5' RACE reads, TCRdb lists one entry per CDR3 protein and no DNA. This repertoire includes 160,000 or so distinct CDR3 sequences. Material: blood. The gene calls are TRBV5-1 and TRBJ1-4; TCRdb reports TRBD1, a call that lacks DNA to check it against. The receptor was derived from a human donor with ulcerative colitis or Crohn's disease, or a healthy co-twin of an affected twin (not recorded which). The CDR3 loop is CASSPLTQGGREKLFF.